This is a list of T cell receptor beta chains from one sample in a study of OX40 agonist ivuxolimab in advanced cancers. Method: immunoSEQ multiplex PCR; TCRdb's copy keeps in-frame clones and lacks some. Among fewer than 35,000 clones listed, around nine tenths were seen once. The sample in question was CD4+ or CD8+ T cells sorted from blood, obtained in a trial of the OX40 agonist ivuxolimab. The source is an adult with an advanced solid tumor such as melanoma, head and neck, liver or kidney cancer. CDR3s include the opening cysteine and the closing phenylalanine or tryptophan. The D gene is left open where the match is weak. Clone sizes are given selectively: once, few, many, or a class where the clone is expanded.

D: NA
J: TRBJ2-7
V: TRBV13
size: NA
DNA: TGTGCCAGCACCCTTCCCGACTCCTACGAGCAGTACTTC
CDR3: CASTLPDSYEQYF

D: TRBD1
J: TRBJ1-2
V: TRBV19
size: NA
DNA: TGTGCCAGTAGTGCAACTTCCACAGGGGAAACCTGCTTC
CDR3: CASSATSTGETCF

D: NA
J: TRBJ2-7
V: TRBV9
size: NA
DNA: TGTGCCAGCAGCGTACGAGACGGGACCTACGAGCAGTACTTC
CDR3: CASSVRDGTYEQYF

D: NA
J: TRBJ2-5
V: TRBV4-1
size: NA
DNA: TGCGCCAGCAGCCCACCGAACGGGGTTCCCGCCAAAAAGACCCAGTACTTC
CDR3: CASSPPNGVPAKKTQYF

D: NA
J: TRBJ2-3
V: TRBV7-9
size: NA
DNA: TGTGCCAGCAGCTCTCCAGATACGCAGTATTTT
CDR3: CASSSPDTQYF

D: NA
J: TRBJ1-2
V: TRBV7-8
size: NA
DNA: TGTGCCAGCAGCGCAAACGCCGGGACCTATGGCTACACCTTC
CDR3: CASSANAGTYGYTF

D: TRBD1
J: TRBJ1-1
V: TRBV28
size: NA
DNA: TGTGCCAGCAGTTTTCAGGGGGGAGGGTACACTGAAGCTTTCTTT
CDR3: CASSFQGGGYTEAFF

D: NA
J: TRBJ1-5
V: TRBV7-8
size: NA
DNA: TGTGCCAGCAGCTTAAACCCAGGGCCCCAGCCCCAGCATTTT
CDR3: CASSLNPGPQPQHF

D: NA
J: TRBJ2-1
V: TRBV13
size: NA
DNA: TGTGCCAGCAGCTTAGGGGAGAGGAATGAGCAGTTCTTC
CDR3: CASSLGERNEQFF

D: TRBD1
J: TRBJ2-2
V: TRBV6-6
size: few
DNA: TGTGCCAGCCCAAGACAGGGTACCGGGGAGCTGTTTTTT
CDR3: CASPRQGTGELFF

D: NA
J: TRBJ1-1
V: TRBV19
size: NA
DNA: TGTGCCAGTAAAATCGCGACATTCAGTGTGAACACTGAAGCTTTCTTT
CDR3: CASKIATFSVNTEAFF

D: NA
J: TRBJ2-1
V: TRBV29-1
size: NA
DNA: TGCAGCCTTGGACAGTACAATGAGCAGTTCTTC
CDR3: CSLGQYNEQFF

D: NA
J: TRBJ2-1
V: TRBV13
size: NA
DNA: TGTGCCAGCAGCCGTAGCGGACATGCAGCGTGGAATGAGCAGTTCTTC
CDR3: CASSRSGHAAWNEQFF

D: TRBD1
J: TRBJ1-2
V: TRBV9
size: few
DNA: TGTGCCAGCAGCGTAGACCCCTTGTCGTTGTCGACAGGGGTCTATGGCTACACCTTC
CDR3: CASSVDPLSLSTGVYGYTF

D: NA
J: TRBJ2-5
V: TRBV7-9
size: once
DNA: TGTGCCAGCAGTTCACTGTATGACCCATTAGAGACCCAGTACTTC
CDR3: CASSSLYDPLETQYF

D: NA
J: TRBJ1-1
V: TRBV28
size: NA
DNA: TGTGCCAGCAGTTTCCCCGGACAGTTCCTGAACACTGAAGCTTTCTTT
CDR3: CASSFPGQFLNTEAFF

D: NA
J: TRBJ1-2
V: TRBV6-1
size: NA
DNA: TGTGCCAGCAGTGAAATCGAAGTCGACGGCTACACCTTC
CDR3: CASSEIEVDGYTF

D: NA
J: TRBJ1-2
V: TRBV4-1
size: NA
DNA: TGCGCCAGCAGCCAAGATGTCGTGGGCTATGGCTACACCTTC
CDR3: CASSQDVVGYGYTF

D: TRBD2
J: TRBJ2-1
V: TRBV13
size: few
DNA: TGTGCCAGCAGCGGGACTAGCGGGGAACGATTCTTC
CDR3: CASSGTSGERFF

D: TRBD1
J: TRBJ2-7
V: TRBV9
size: NA
DNA: TGTGCCAGCAGCGTGACCGGGACAGGGTCCTACGAGCAGTACTTC
CDR3: CASSVTGTGSYEQYF

D: NA
J: TRBJ2-3
V: TRBV28
size: NA
DNA: TGTGCCAGCAGTTTAATGACGACCTACACAGATACGCAGTATTTT
CDR3: CASSLMTTYTDTQYF

D: TRBD1
J: TRBJ2-7
V: TRBV29-1
size: NA
DNA: TGCAGCGTTGAGGACCGGGACAGGGACTCCTACGAGCAGTACTTC
CDR3: CSVEDRDRDSYEQYF